The 16 T cell receptor beta chains below all came from one sample that was sequenced in a study of spatial heterogeneity in lung cancer. One entry per CDR3 protein results from TCRdb running MiXCR on the 5' RACE reads. The data contain 7,500 to 8,000 distinct CDR3 sequences, 7.5% to 10% of them singletons. Time point meaning: sample taken at primary tumor resection. The source material was normal lung tissue next to the tumor, sampled at surgery. The receptor set was obtained from a male donor with early-stage non-small cell lung cancer.

This clonotype came up many times. This sequence joins TRBV5-4 and TRBJ2-6, with TRBD2 as a possible D gene (6 bases). The CDR3 contains 20 residues. The germline V gene has CDR1 SGHNT and CDR2 YYREEE (reference sequence). Trimming cost V 0 bases and J 0 bases, with 19 bases left between them. The CDR3 nucleotides are TGTGCCAGCAGCTTGGAGATCGGGAGCCCCGGGGGCTCTGGGGCCAACGTCCTGACTTTC. The encoded protein is CASSLEIGSPGGSGANVLTF.

This clonotype has a count of ten or more. The V call is TRBV29-1, the J call TRBJ1-1, with 10 bases matching TRBD1. Germline assignment: CDR1 SQVTM and CDR2 ANQGSEA. J lost 4 bases, V lost 6 bases, and 5 bases had no gene match. This CDR3 is 13 amino acids long. In DNA, the CDR3 is TGCAGCGTCTCCGGGACAGGGGCCACTGAAGCTTTCTTT. This sequence encodes CSVSGTGATEAFF. Complete variable domain (other parts from reference TRBV29-1 and TRBJ1-1): SAVISQKPSRDICQRGTSLTIQCQVDSQVTMMFWYRQQPGQSLTLIATANQGSEATYESGFVIDKFPISRPNLTFSTLTVSNMSPEDSSIYLCSVSGTGATEAFFGQGTRLTVV.

At least ten counts were recorded for this clonotype. V gene TRBV6-5 combines with J gene TRBJ1-1; TRBD1 matches 9 bases. This CDR3 spans 18 amino acids. With V trimmed by 3 bases and J by 1 base, 12 bases remained unmatched. Per the germline V gene, CDR1 is MNHEY and CDR2 is SVGAGI. The CDR3 DNA reads TGTGCCAGCAGTTATTTCACCGGTTGGACAGGGGAGAACACTGAAGCTTTCTTT. Amino acids: CASSYFTGWTGENTEAFF.

This clonotype was detected ten times or more. The chain carries TRBV6-6 and TRBJ1-5; D might be TRBD1 (5 bases). The ends were cut back, 8 bases at V and 1 base at J, with 6 bases in the middle. Germline V CDR1 and CDR2: MNHNY, SVGAGI (reference sequence). This CDR3 is built from 12 residues. The DNA for the CDR3 is TGTGCCAGCCGGGGGAGCAATCAGCCCCAGCATTTT. Translation: CASRGSNQPQHF.

The chain uses TRBV3-1 and TRBJ2-5, with 16 bases that match TRBD2. This CDR3 region has 20 residues. CDR1 is LGHDT and CDR2 is YNNKEL in the germline V gene (reference sequence). V was pared by 4 bases and J by 0 bases, with 11 bases of the junction left unmatched. In DNA, the CDR3 is TGTGCCAGCAGCCCCGGGACTAGCGGGGGGGCGGGGGCTTACCAAGAGACCCAGTACTTC. Translating gives CASSPGTSGGAGAYQETQYF.

This clonotype has ten or more counts. V gene TRBV7-9 combines with J gene TRBJ2-5; a weak D match, TRBD1 (7 bases). Germline CDR1 reads SEHNR; CDR2 reads FQNEAQ (reference sequence). The CDR3 totals 16 residues. Trimming took off 2 bases at V and 1 base at J, with 14 bases between the two ends. The CDR3 spells CASSLWAGGTQETQYF. The CDR3 nucleotides are TGTGCCAGCAGCTTATGGGCAGGGGGGACCCAAGAGACCCAGTACTTC. Drawing the rest from reference TRBV7-9 and TRBJ2-5, the complete variable domain is DTGVSQNPRHKITKRGQNVTFRCDPISEHNRLYWYRQTLGQGPEFLTYFQNEAQLEKSRLLSDRFSAERPKGSFSTLEIQRTEQGDSAMYLCASSLWAGGTQETQYFGPGTRLLVL.

This clonotype has a count of ten or more. The J gene is TRBJ2-2, the V gene TRBV19, with a tentative D call TRBD2 (6 bases). V dropped 3 bases and J dropped 3 bases, with 14 bases sitting between them. CDR3 length: 16 amino acids. The germline gives CDR1 LNHDA, CDR2 SQIVND (reference sequence). DNA of the CDR3: TGTGCCAGTAGTATTAACCCCAGCGGGTACACCGGGGAGCTGTTTTTT. It specifies CASSINPSGYTGELFF.

This clonotype was seen repeatedly, ten times or more. The chain employs TRBV11-3 and TRBJ2-3, with 14 nucleotides matching TRBD2. The CDR3 is made up of 16 amino acids. Unmatched junction bases numbered 4, after V lost 4 bases and J lost 4 bases. Per the germline V gene, CDR1 is SGHNT and CDR2 is YENEEA. CDR3 amino acids: CASSSRLAGGSDTQYF. Written as DNA, the CDR3 is TGTGCCAGCAGCTCCAGACTAGCGGGAGGGTCAGATACGCAGTATTTT.

This clonotype showed up many times. The genes are TRBV28 and TRBJ2-5; D gene uncertain. Germline lookup yields CDR1 MDHEN and CDR2 SYDVKM. The CDR3 runs to 12 residues. The V and J ends lost 3 bases and 3 bases respectively, with 5 bases between them. CDR3 in amino acids: CASSFSKETQYF. CDR3 sequence (DNA): TGTGCCAGCAGTTTTTCTAAAGAGACCCAGTACTTC.

This clonotype has at least ten counts. The chain recombines TRBV6-2 or TRBV6-3 with TRBJ2-7; 7 bases align to TRBD1. Germline V gene lookup returns CDR1 MNHEY and CDR2 SVGEGT. The CDR3 loop spans 17 amino acids. The V and J ends lost 4 bases and 5 bases, in that order; junction bases with no gene match: 17. The CDR3 bases are TGTGCCAGCAGTTCTCACCGGGACAGCACTATCTACGACGAGCAGTACTTC. Its translation is CASSSHRDSTIYDEQYF.

The sample holds many counts of this clonotype. J is TRBJ2-6 and V is TRBV7-3; D remains unclear. This CDR3 region has 14 residues. The V end was cut by 5 bases, the J end by 4 bases, with 9 bases between. CDR1 is SGHTA and CDR2 is FQGTGA in the germline V gene. This CDR3 is CASSPGEGANVLTF. Written as DNA, the CDR3 is TGTGCCAGCAGCCCGGGTGAGGGGGCCAACGTCCTGACTTTC.

This clonotype was seen many times. The chain joins TRBV7-7 to TRBJ2-5; no definite D call. The germline V gene encodes CDR1 SSHAT and CDR2 FNYEAQ (reference sequence). The CDR3 is made up of 14 amino acids. V was cut by 1 base and J by 2 bases, with 8 bases left in between. CDR3 sequence (DNA): TGTGCCAGCAGCTTAGAACCGTTTCAAGAGACCCAGTACTTC. Its translation is CASSLEPFQETQYF.

The gene calls are TRBV7-2 and TRBJ2-5, with TRBD2 matching over 8 bases. The CDR3 sequence is 16 residues long. Germline V gene sequence: CDR1 SGHTA, CDR2 FQGNSA. V was clipped by 3 bases and J by 4 bases; unmatched bases: 10. CDR3 region: CASSFPVGLAPETQYF. CDR3 DNA sequence: TGTGCCAGCAGCTTTCCTGTCGGACTAGCTCCAGAGACCCAGTACTTC.

The table lists this clonotype with many counts. The rearrangement uses TRBV7-2 and TRBJ2-7; the D gene is possibly TRBD1 (5 bases). Trimming removed 1 base at V and 4 bases at J, with 14 bases between. This CDR3 is 15 amino acids long. Germline V CDR1 and CDR2: SGHTA, FQGNSA. In nucleotides, the CDR3 is TGTGCCAGCAGCTTAGAAGGGGCAGGACAATACGAGCAGTACTTC. It is translated as CASSLEGAGQYEQYF.

A note on this clonotype: A much larger clone lies one base from this, so it may be a read error. The V call is TRBV12-3 or TRBV12-4, the J call TRBJ1-6; possible D gene TRBD1, 6 bases. The CDR3 totals 14 residues. The DNA of the CDR3 is TGTGCCAGCAGTTTGGGGGCAGGGAATTCACCCCCCCACTTT. This sequence encodes CASSLGAGNSPPHF.

In its sample, this clonotype was seen many times. The J gene is TRBJ2-1, the V gene TRBV18; D not certain. Germline V CDR1 and CDR2: KGHSH, LQKENI. CDR3 length equals 16 residues. V lost 0 bases to trimming and J lost 1 base, with 10 bases between them. The CDR3 reads CASSPPSAESYNEQFF. The CDR3, as DNA: TGTGCCAGCTCACCACCCTCGGCGGAGTCCTACAATGAGCAGTTCTTC.